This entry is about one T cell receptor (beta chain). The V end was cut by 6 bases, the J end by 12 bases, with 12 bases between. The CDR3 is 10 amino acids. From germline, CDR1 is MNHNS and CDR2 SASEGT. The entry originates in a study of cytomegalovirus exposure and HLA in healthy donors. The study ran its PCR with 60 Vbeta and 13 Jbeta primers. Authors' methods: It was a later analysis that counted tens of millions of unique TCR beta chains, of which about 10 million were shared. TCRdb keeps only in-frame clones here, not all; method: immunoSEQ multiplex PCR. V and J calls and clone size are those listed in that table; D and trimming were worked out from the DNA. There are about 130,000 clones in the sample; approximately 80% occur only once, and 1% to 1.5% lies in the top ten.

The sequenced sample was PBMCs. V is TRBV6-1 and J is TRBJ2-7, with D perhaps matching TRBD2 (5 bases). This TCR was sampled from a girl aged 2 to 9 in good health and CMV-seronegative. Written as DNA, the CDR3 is TGTGCCAGCAGGAGACTCGGGGTGTACTTC. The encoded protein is CASRRLGVYF.